The source of this T cell receptor (beta chain) is a study of T-cell reconstitution after alpha-beta-depleted transplantation in children. Whole-study findings and limits: T-cell counts and diversity at one year post-transplant came mainly from newly produced T cells. The origin of high day-60 TCRbeta diversity in some patients lay in surviving recipient T cells and thymic progenitors. Several hundred expanded graft clones reportedly were the source of alpha-beta T cells about two months after transplant.

Details on this clonotype: No antigen is known for it.

It was with unique molecular identifiers that the TCRbeta library was prepared. One entry per CDR3 protein, called by TCRdb with MiXCR from the PCR reads. The sample has just under 250,000 distinct CDR3 sequences, roughly 25% seen once. V trimming: 10 bases; J trimming: 3 bases; junction bases outside the gene matches: 6. The CDR3 covers 13 residues. The V gene's germline CDR1 is ENHRY and CDR2 SYGVKD. The rearrangement links TRBV10-3 to TRBJ1-5; 7 nucleotides agree with TRBD1. This TCR was recovered from a girl aged 2 to 9 with Fanconi anemia, due to receive a stem cell transplant. The sequencing used PBMCs, collected before TCRalphabeta/CD19-depleted stem cell transplant. CDR3: CASTGAINQPQHF. The CDR3, as DNA: TGTGCCAGCACAGGGGCCATCAATCAGCCCCAGCATTTT.